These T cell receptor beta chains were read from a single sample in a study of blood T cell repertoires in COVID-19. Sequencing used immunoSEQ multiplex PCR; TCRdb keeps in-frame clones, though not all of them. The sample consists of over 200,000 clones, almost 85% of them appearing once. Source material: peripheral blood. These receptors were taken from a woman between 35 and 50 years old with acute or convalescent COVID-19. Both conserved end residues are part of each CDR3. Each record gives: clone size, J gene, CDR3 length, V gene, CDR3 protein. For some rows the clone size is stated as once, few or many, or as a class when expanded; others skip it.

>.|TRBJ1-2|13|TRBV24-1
CATSDGGRYGYTF
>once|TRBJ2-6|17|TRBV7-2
CASSSNRPGSGANVLTF
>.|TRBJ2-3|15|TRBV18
CASLAGAGRADTQYF
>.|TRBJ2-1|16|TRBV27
CASSSSDYHSYNEQFF
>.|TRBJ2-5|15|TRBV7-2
CASSPGLAGEETQYF
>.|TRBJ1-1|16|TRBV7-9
CASSRPGQGLDTEAFF
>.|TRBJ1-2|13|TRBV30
CAWRTESLGGYTF
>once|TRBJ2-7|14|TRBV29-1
CSVEDSGSSYEQYF
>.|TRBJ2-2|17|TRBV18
CASSPPRLAGETGELFF
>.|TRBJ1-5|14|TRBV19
CASNTGYSNQPQHF
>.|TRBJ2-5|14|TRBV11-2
CASSLNRGGVTQYF
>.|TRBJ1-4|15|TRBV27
CASSSLDGSNEKLFF
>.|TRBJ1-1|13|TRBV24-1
CATSDFRGARAFF
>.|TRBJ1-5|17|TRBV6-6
CASSPQGKGGSNQPQHF
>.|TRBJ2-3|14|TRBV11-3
CASSLVASTDTQYF
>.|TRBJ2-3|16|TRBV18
CASSPGGLAGVDTQYF
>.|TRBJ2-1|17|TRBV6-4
CARKRGAFPRTYNEQFF
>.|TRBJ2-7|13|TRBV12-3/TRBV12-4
CASSFQTSYEQYF
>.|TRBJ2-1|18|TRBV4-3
CASSQDRAGRGPGNEQFF
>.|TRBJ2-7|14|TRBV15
CATSRGRGTYEQYF
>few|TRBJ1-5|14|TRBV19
CASNPFPSAQPQHF
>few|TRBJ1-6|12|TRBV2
CASSKGNSPLHF
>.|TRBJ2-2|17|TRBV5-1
CASRLLTGTGGTGELFF
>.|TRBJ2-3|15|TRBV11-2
CASSSLSTSTDTQYF
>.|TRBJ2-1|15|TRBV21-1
CASSKDSPSYNEQFF